This T cell receptor (beta chain) was sequenced for a study of blood T cells in healthy people across ages. Study findings and constraints: Any conclusive comparison of naive versus antigen-experienced cells was prevented by using unsorted PBMCs.

This clonotype was counted only a few times. What it binds is not known. Germline CDR1 is MGHRA and CDR2 is YSYEKL. J was trimmed by 0 bases and V by 2 bases; bases with no gene match: 7. This CDR3 has 16 amino acids. Through a sample-barcoded 5' primer and a J-beta primer mix, a second PCR was run for roughly 6 to 12 cycles. MiXCR, run by TCRdb on the 5' RACE reads, gives a single entry per CDR3 protein. This table holds about 640,000 distinct CDR3 sequences, approximately 59% found once. Material for sequencing was blood. The sequence was collected from a man aged 60-69 years in good health. The chain has TRBV4-1 and TRBJ2-7; 7 bases map to TRBD2. CDR3 nucleotides: TGCGCCAGCAGCCAAACCCGGGGGGTGAGCTCCTACGAGCAGTACTTC. Amino acid sequence: CASSQTRGVSSYEQYF.